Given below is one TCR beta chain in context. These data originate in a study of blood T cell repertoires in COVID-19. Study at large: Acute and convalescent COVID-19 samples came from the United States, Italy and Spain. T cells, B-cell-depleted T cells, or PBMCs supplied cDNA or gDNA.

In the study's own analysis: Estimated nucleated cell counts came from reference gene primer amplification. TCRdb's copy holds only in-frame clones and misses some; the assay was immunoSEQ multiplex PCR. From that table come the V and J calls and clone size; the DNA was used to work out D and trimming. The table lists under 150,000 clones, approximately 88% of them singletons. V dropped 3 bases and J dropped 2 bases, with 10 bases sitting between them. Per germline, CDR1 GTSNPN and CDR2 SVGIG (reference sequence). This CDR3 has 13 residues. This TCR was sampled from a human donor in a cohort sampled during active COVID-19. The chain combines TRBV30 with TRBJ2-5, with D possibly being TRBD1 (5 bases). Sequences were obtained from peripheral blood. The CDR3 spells CAWSLGQQETQYF. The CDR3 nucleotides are TGTGCCTGGAGCCTGGGGCAGCAAGAGACCCAGTACTTC. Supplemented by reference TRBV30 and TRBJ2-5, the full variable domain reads SQTIHQWPATLVQPVGSPLSLECTVEGTSNPNLYWYRQAAGRGLQLLFYSVGIGQISSEVPQNLSASRPQDRQFILSSKKLLLSDSGFYLCAWSLGQQETQYFGPGTRLLVL.